Below, 30 T cell receptor beta chains from the same sample are listed, as sequenced in a study of OX40 agonist ivuxolimab in advanced cancers. Data came from immunoSEQ multiplex PCR; TCRdb stores just in-frame clones and leaves some out. This table holds 50,000 or so clones, roughly 85% found once. The sample was CD4+ or CD8+ T cells sorted from blood, taken in a trial of the OX40 agonist ivuxolimab. These receptors were collected from an adult with an advanced solid tumor such as melanoma, head and neck, liver or kidney cancer.

This clone was seen only once. The rearrangement links TRBV7-3 to TRBJ2-1; 9 nucleotides agree with TRBD1. The CDR3 totals 13 residues. Germline V gene lookup returns CDR1 SGHTA and CDR2 FQGTGA. V was pared by 5 bases and J by 7 bases, with 3 bases of the junction left unmatched. CDR3 nucleotides: TGTGCCAGCAGCCTCGACAGGGGGAATGAGCAGTTCTTC. Translated, it gives CASSLDRGNEQFF. The full variable domain, with the rest looked up from reference TRBV7-3 and TRBJ2-1, is GAGVSQTPSNKVTEKGKYVELRCDPISGHTALYWYRQSLGQGPEFLIYFQGTGAADDSGLPNDRFFAVRPEGSVSTLKIQRTERGDSAVYLCASSLDRGNEQFFGPGTRLTVL.

This clone has more than one count but fewer than ten. The rearrangement links TRBV4-3 to TRBJ2-7, with a possible D match to TRBD1 (6 bases). CDR1 is LGHNA, CDR2 YSLEER, per germline. The CDR3 sequence is 15 residues long. The ends were cut back, 4 bases at V and 2 bases at J, with 15 bases in the middle. The CDR3 spells CASSRNRDNTYEQYF. The CDR3 bases are TGCGCCAGCAGCCGGAACCGGGACAATACCTACGAGCAGTACTTC.

This chain connects TRBV5-1 to TRBJ2-1, with 9 bases identical to TRBD1. The CDR3 sequence is 13 residues long. Germline V CDR1 and CDR2: SGHRS, YFSETQ. V shed 2 bases and J 14 bases; nucleotides not matched to a gene: 8. In nucleotides, the CDR3 is TGCGCCAGCAGCTTACATTCCGGACAGGGGAAGTTCTTC. This codes for CASSLHSGQGKFF.

The chain carries TRBV28 and TRBJ1-2, with 11 bases lining up with TRBD1. J lost 4 bases, V lost 6 bases, and 13 bases had no gene match. CDR3 length equals 17 residues. Germline CDR1 MDHEN, CDR2 SYDVKM. The CDR3, as DNA: TGTGCCAGCAGCGACGCGGGACAGGGGGAGCTCGGCTATGGCTACACCTTC. It codes for CASSDAGQGELGYGYTF.

This rearrangement joins TRBV10-3 to TRBJ1-1; maybe TRBD1 (5 bases). Germline CDR1 ENHRY, CDR2 SYGVKD. CDR3 length equals 15 residues. V lost 3 bases, J lost 1 base, and 12 bases lay in between. CDR3 nucleotides: TGTGCCATCAGTGAAGGCCGGGGGGAGAACACTGAAGCTTTCTTT. This encodes CAISEGRGENTEAFF.

This chain uses TRBV10-1 with TRBJ2-3; 14 bases are shared with TRBD2. CDR3 length equals 20 residues. V was clipped by 3 bases and J by 0 bases; unmatched bases: 11. CDR1 is WNHNN and CDR2 is SYGVQD in the germline V gene (reference sequence). In DNA form, the CDR3 reads TGCGCCAGCAGTGAAATTAGTGGGACTAGCGGGGGCCCTAGCACAGATACGCAGTATTTT. Translation gives CASSEISGTSGGPSTDTQYF.

The V call is TRBV6-5, the J call TRBJ2-1; D is unclear. Germline V gene data show CDR1 as MNHEY and CDR2 as SVGAGI. The V end lost 2 bases, the J end lost 2 bases, and 7 bases lay between the germline ends. The CDR3 length is 14 residues. The CDR3 reads CASSYDAPYNEQFF. CDR3 in DNA: TGTGCCAGCAGTTACGATGCTCCCTACAATGAGCAGTTCTTC.

The J gene is TRBJ1-5, the V gene TRBV7-8; no clear D. Germline V gene data show CDR1 as SGHVS and CDR2 as FQNEAQ. Trimming stripped 1 base from V and 5 bases from J, with 15 bases between. The CDR3 is 16 amino acids. CDR3 sequence (DNA): TGTGCCAGCAGCTTAGAAAGCAGGCAATGGGATCAGCCCCAGCATTTT. It is translated as CASSLESRQWDQPQHF.

The V call is TRBV7-9, the J call TRBJ2-1; 9 bases match TRBD1. This CDR3 region has 15 residues. Unmatched junction bases numbered 8, after V lost 2 bases and J lost 9 bases. CDR1 SEHNR and CDR2 FQNEAQ come from the germline V gene (reference sequence). Here the CDR3 DNA reads TGTGCCAGCAGCTTACCTCTCGGGACAGGGAGTGAGCAGTTCTTC. This translates into CASSLPLGTGSEQFF.

V is TRBV5-5 and J is TRBJ2-7; D unresolved. The CDR3 loop spans 11 amino acids. V shed 7 bases and J shed 2 bases, with 7 bases lying between them. CDR1 and CDR2 from the germline V gene are SGHKS and YYEKEE (reference sequence). The CDR3 here is CASGNPYEQYV. DNA for the CDR3: TGTGCCAGCGGGAATCCCTACGAGCAGTACGTC.

This rearrangement joins TRBV4-1 to TRBJ1-1; unclear D gene. Between the trimmed V and J ends, which lost 0 bases and 7 bases, there was a span of 15 bases. The CDR3 has 15 residues. The germline V gene has CDR1 MGHRA and CDR2 YSYEKL. The CDR3 reads CASSQDFVVLGEAFF. Written as DNA, the CDR3 is TGCGCCAGCAGCCAAGATTTCGTAGTCTTAGGTGAAGCTTTCTTT.

J is TRBJ2-3 and V is TRBV4-3; D possibly matches TRBD1 or TRBD2 (5 bases each). The germline CDR1 and CDR2 sequences are LGHNA and YSLEER. This CDR3 has 17 residues. Trimming took 0 bases from V and 2 from J, leaving 15 bases between them. The CDR3 loop is CASSQDPGPRSTDTQYF. The DNA for the CDR3 is TGCGCCAGCAGCCAAGATCCGGGACCGAGATCCACAGATACGCAGTATTTT.

V gene TRBV19 combines with J gene TRBJ1-5; D is ambiguous. The CDR3 extends over 14 amino acids. Per the germline V gene, CDR1 is LNHDA and CDR2 is SQIVND (reference sequence). Trimming left V 4 bases short and J 0 bases short, with 7 bases between. Here the CDR3 reads CASSRRYSNQPQHF. The CDR3 DNA follows: TGTGCCAGTAGTAGGAGGTATAGCAATCAGCCCCAGCATTTT.

The chain is built from TRBV10-3 and TRBJ1-4; unclear D gene. From germline, CDR1 is ENHRY and CDR2 SYGVKD. The V and J ends lost 0 bases and 5 bases respectively, with 10 bases between them. This CDR3 spans 15 amino acids. DNA of the CDR3: TGTGCCATCAGTGAGTCGACCGGTTTAAATGAAAAACTGTTTTTT. Protein: CAISESTGLNEKLFF.

This chain joins TRBV27 and TRBJ2-7, with TRBD1 identical over 8 bases. V lost 3 bases and J lost 3; bases outside the gene matches: 1. Germline loops: CDR1 MNHEY, CDR2 SMNVEV (reference sequence). The CDR3 runs to 13 residues. CDR3 bases: TGTGCCAGCAGTTTTACAGGGGGCTACGAGCAGTACGTC. It specifies CASSFTGGYEQYV.

This chain links TRBV7-9 with TRBJ1-3, with TRBD1 matching over 7 bases. The V gene's germline CDR1 is SEHNR and CDR2 FQNEAQ (reference sequence). CDR3 size: 12 residues. J gave up 8 bases and V 5 bases, and 3 bases lay outside the gene matches. CDR3 region: CASSPGGDTIYF. The CDR3 nucleotides are TGTGCCAGCAGCCCAGGGGGAGACACCATATATTTT. The whole variable domain, filled in from reference TRBV7-9 and TRBJ1-3, reads DTGVSQNPRHKITKRGQNVTFRCDPISEHNRLYWYRQTLGQGPEFLTYFQNEAQLEKSRLLSDRFSAERPKGSFSTLEIQRTEQGDSAMYLCASSPGGDTIYFGEGSWLTVV.

The chain carries TRBV29-1 and TRBJ2-2; D gene ambiguous. This CDR3 comprises 11 residues. V was clipped by 5 bases and J by 7 bases, with 8 bases between them. Per germline, CDR1 SQVTM and CDR2 ANQGSEA. The CDR3 nucleotides are TGCAGCGTTCTTCTTAGCGGGGAGCTGTTTTTT. Translating it yields CSVLLSGELFF.

The chain carries TRBV7-2 and TRBJ2-5, with 7 bases aligning to TRBD1. After removal of 3 bases from V and 1 base from J, the junction contained 5 bases not matched to a gene. This CDR3 contains 15 residues. Germline V gives CDR1 SGHTA, CDR2 FQGNSA. The CDR3 loop is CASSFGTVFQETQYF. In nucleotides, the CDR3 is TGTGCCAGCAGCTTTGGGACAGTATTCCAAGAGACCCAGTACTTC. Filled out from reference TRBV7-2 and TRBJ2-5, the complete variable domain reads GAGVSQSPSNKVTEKGKDVELRCDPISGHTALYWYRQSLGQGLEFLIYFQGNSAPDKSGLPSDRFSAERTGGSVSTLTIQRTQQEDSAVYLCASSFGTVFQETQYFGPGTRLLVL.

The chain uses TRBV6-5 and TRBJ2-7; possible D gene TRBD1, 7 bases. CDR3 length: 15 amino acids. V gave up 6 bases and J gave up 5 bases, with 20 bases separating them. Germline CDR1 and CDR2: MNHEY and SVGAGI. CDR3 sequence reads: CASSPGGYSFHEQYV. In nucleotides, the CDR3 is TGTGCCAGCAGCCCAGGGGGGTACTCCTTCCACGAGCAGTACGTC.

The chain couples TRBV19 to TRBJ2-1; a weak D match, TRBD1 (7 bases). This CDR3 has 14 residues. Trimming took off 3 bases at V and 8 bases at J, with 14 bases between the two ends. CDR1 and CDR2 from the germline V gene are LNHDA and SQIVND (reference sequence). Here the CDR3 DNA reads TGTGCCAGTAGTATCACAGACAGGGAGGATGAGCAGTTCTTC. Translating it yields CASSITDREDEQFF.

This sequence joins TRBV9 and TRBJ2-5, with 9 bases that match TRBD2. V was clipped by 0 bases and J by 2 bases; unmatched bases: 14. CDR3 size: 19 residues. CDR1 and CDR2 from the germline V gene are SGDLS and YYNGEE. The CDR3 DNA sequence: TGTGCCAGCAGCGTAGACCCCCCGGCTAGCGGGGCCCCTCAAGAGACCCAGTACTTC. Amino acid sequence: CASSVDPPASGAPQETQYF.

This clone appeared once. The chain links TRBV5-1 to TRBJ2-1; TRBD2 might be the D (5 bases). Germline assignment: CDR1 SGHRS and CDR2 YFSETQ. Trimming took 0 bases from V and 10 from J, leaving 8 bases between them. CDR3 size: 12 residues. CDR3 DNA: TGCGCCAGCAGCTTGGGCGGGCTCGAGCAGTTCTTC. Its protein is CASSLGGLEQFF.

V usage is TRBV9 and J usage is TRBJ1-2; D not resolved. The CDR3 sequence is 15 residues long. CDR1 and CDR2 from the germline V gene are SGDLS and YYNGEE. Trimming cost V 6 bases and J 8 bases, with 23 bases left between them. In DNA, the CDR3 is TGTGCCAGCACCATGGCTTGGGAGGGCTCGGGGGGCTACACCTTC. Translated, it gives CASTMAWEGSGGYTF. Drawing the rest from reference TRBV9 and TRBJ1-2, the complete variable domain is DSGVTQTPKHLITATGQRVTLRCSPRSGDLSVYWYQQSLDQGLQFLIQYYNGEERAKGNILERFSAQQFPDLHSELNLSSLELGDSALYFCASTMAWEGSGGYTFGSGTRLTVV.

The chain links TRBV4-3 to TRBJ2-7; D gene unclear. Germline V gene sequence: CDR1 LGHNA, CDR2 YSLEER. The CDR3 covers 15 residues. Trimming removed 1 base at V and 5 bases at J, with 15 bases between. The CDR3 spells CASSQGSGPSNEQYF. CDR3 nucleotides: TGCGCCAGCAGCCAAGGGTCGGGCCCCTCAAACGAGCAGTACTTC.

The chain joins TRBV4-2 to TRBJ2-7; D gene uncertain. This CDR3 is 14 amino acids long. Trimming removed 1 base at V and 1 base at J, with 8 bases between. CDR1 and CDR2 (germline): LGHNA, YNFKEQ. The CDR3 DNA is TGTGCCAGCAGCCAAGTGGTAGGGTCCTACGAGCAGTACTTC. This sequence encodes CASSQVVGSYEQYF.

DNA for the CDR3: TGTGCCAGCAGCTTAGGGGGTGGGGACGGAGAGACCCAGTACTTC. This codes for CASSLGGGDGETQYF. This chain connects TRBV11-2 to TRBJ2-5; D assignment may be TRBD1 or TRBD2 (5 bases each). CDR1 and CDR2 from the germline V gene are SGHAT and FQNNGV. This CDR3 is 15 amino acids long. The ends were cut back, 1 base at V and 4 bases at J, with 13 bases in the middle.

The chain has TRBV6-5 and TRBJ2-1, with D possibly called TRBD1 or TRBD2 (6 bases each). Trimming removed 0 bases at V and 10 bases at J, with 13 bases between. This CDR3 has 14 residues. Germline CDR1 MNHEY, CDR2 SVGAGI. CDR3: CASSYSSGAREQFF. CDR3 in DNA: TGTGCCAGCAGTTACTCTTCGGGGGCAAGGGAGCAGTTCTTC.

The chain uses TRBV5-1 and TRBJ2-6; D is undetermined. CDR3 length equals 15 residues. The ends were cut back, 0 bases at V and 4 bases at J, with 8 bases in the middle. Per germline, CDR1 SGHRS and CDR2 YFSETQ. The CDR3 spells CASSLGTQGANVLTF. In DNA, the CDR3 is TGCGCCAGCAGCTTGGGTACCCAGGGGGCCAACGTCCTGACTTTC.

The chain uses TRBV7-9 and TRBJ1-2; D is unresolved. V gave up 0 bases and J gave up 3 bases, with 5 bases separating them. CDR1 is SEHNR and CDR2 is FQNEAQ in the germline V gene (reference sequence). This CDR3 comprises 13 residues. CDR3 sequence: CASSLAQHYGYTF. The CDR3 nucleotides read TGTGCCAGCAGCTTAGCACAGCACTATGGCTACACCTTC.

The chain uses TRBV10-3 and TRBJ2-5; 11 bases align to TRBD2. Germline-derived CDR1 and CDR2 are ENHRY and SYGVKD. V shed 3 bases, J shed 4 bases, and the junction held 4 bases outside the gene matches. The CDR3 extends over 15 amino acids. The CDR3, as DNA: TGTGCCATCAGTGATCTAGCGGGGGGAGGAGAGACCCAGTACTTC. This encodes CAISDLAGGGETQYF.